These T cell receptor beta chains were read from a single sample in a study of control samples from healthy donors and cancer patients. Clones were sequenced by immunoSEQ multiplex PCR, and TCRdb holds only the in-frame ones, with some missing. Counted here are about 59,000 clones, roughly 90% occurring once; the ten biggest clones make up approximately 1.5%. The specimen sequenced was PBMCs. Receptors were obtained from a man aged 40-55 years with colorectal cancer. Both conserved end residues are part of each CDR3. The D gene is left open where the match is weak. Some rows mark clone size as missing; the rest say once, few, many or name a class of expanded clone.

CDR3aa: CAWTRWTGELFF
CDR3nt: TGTGCCTGGACTCGTTGGACCGGGGAGCTGTTTTTT
d_gene: .
abundance: once
v_gene: TRBV30
j_gene: TRBJ2-2

CDR3aa: CASSFDATYEQYF
CDR3nt: TGTGCCAGCAGCTTTGACGCCACCTACGAGCAGTACTTC
d_gene: .
abundance: once
v_gene: TRBV5-4
j_gene: TRBJ2-7

CDR3aa: CASSARVAGANVLTF
CDR3nt: TGTGCCAGCAGCGCCAGGGTGGCTGGGGCCAACGTCCTGACTTTC
d_gene: .
abundance: .
v_gene: TRBV7-9
j_gene: TRBJ2-6

CDR3aa: CASSPRGGSGTEAFF
CDR3nt: TGTGCCAGCAGCCCCCGCGGGGGCTCGGGCACTGAAGCTTTCTTT
d_gene: .
abundance: .
v_gene: TRBV7-2
j_gene: TRBJ1-1

CDR3aa: CASSPSGNTEAFF
CDR3nt: TGTGCCAGCTCACCAAGCGGGAACACTGAAGCTTTCTTT
d_gene: .
abundance: once
v_gene: TRBV18
j_gene: TRBJ1-1

CDR3aa: CASSLGKGWGTEAFF
CDR3nt: TGTGCCAGCAGCTTAGGAAAAGGGTGGGGCACTGAAGCTTTCTTT
d_gene: .
abundance: .
v_gene: TRBV11-2
j_gene: TRBJ1-1

CDR3aa: CASRLGPNGGEQYF
CDR3nt: TGTGCCAGCAGACTTGGACCCAACGGGGGGGAGCAGTACTTC
d_gene: TRBD2
abundance: .
v_gene: TRBV6-5
j_gene: TRBJ2-7

CDR3aa: CASSSGLGEEQFF
CDR3nt: TGTGCCAGCAGCTCGGGACTCGGGGAAGAGCAGTTCTTC
d_gene: .
abundance: .
v_gene: TRBV7-3
j_gene: TRBJ2-1

CDR3aa: CASSFRGQGFYGYTF
CDR3nt: TGTGCCAGCAGTTTCCGGGGACAGGGTTTTTATGGCTACACCTTC
d_gene: TRBD1
abundance: once
v_gene: TRBV27
j_gene: TRBJ1-2

CDR3aa: CASSSERNEQFF
CDR3nt: TGCGCCAGCAGCTCAGAGAGGAATGAGCAGTTCTTC
d_gene: .
abundance: .
v_gene: TRBV5-1
j_gene: TRBJ2-1

CDR3aa: CASSLAFRQGTYEQYF
CDR3nt: TGTGCCAGCAGCTTGGCTTTTCGACAGGGGACCTACGAGCAGTACTTC
d_gene: TRBD1
abundance: .
v_gene: TRBV5-8
j_gene: TRBJ2-7

CDR3aa: CASSTDMSTDTQYF
CDR3nt: TGTGCCAGCAGCACGGACATGTCCACAGATACGCAGTATTTT
d_gene: .
abundance: .
v_gene: TRBV9
j_gene: TRBJ2-3

CDR3aa: CASSSRQNTEAFF
CDR3nt: TGTGCCAGCAGCTCTCGCCAGAACACTGAAGCTTTCTTT
d_gene: .
abundance: .
v_gene: TRBV7-3
j_gene: TRBJ1-1

CDR3aa: CASSLGGGHQPQHF
CDR3nt: TGCGCCAGCAGCTTGGGAGGTGGCCATCAGCCCCAGCATTTT
d_gene: .
abundance: .
v_gene: TRBV5-1
j_gene: TRBJ1-5

CDR3aa: CASSPGSNQPQHF
CDR3nt: TGTGCCAGCAGCCCGGGGAGCAATCAGCCCCAGCATTTT
d_gene: .
abundance: .
v_gene: TRBV9
j_gene: TRBJ1-5

CDR3aa: CASSEWMGLDTQYF
CDR3nt: TGTGCCAGCAGTGAATGGATGGGACTTGATACGCAGTATTTT
d_gene: .
abundance: .
v_gene: TRBV2
j_gene: TRBJ2-3

CDR3aa: CASSKVGTGEYSNQPQHF
CDR3nt: TGTGCCAGCAGCAAAGTAGGGACAGGCGAATATAGCAATCAGCCCCAGCATTTT
d_gene: .
abundance: .
v_gene: TRBV21-1
j_gene: TRBJ1-5

CDR3aa: CASSANARGLETQYF
CDR3nt: TGTGCCAGCAGCGCCAACGCCAGAGGGTTAGAGACCCAGTACTTC
d_gene: .
abundance: .
v_gene: TRBV7-9
j_gene: TRBJ2-5

CDR3aa: CASSQRTSGSTDTQYF
CDR3nt: TGTGCCAGCAGCCAAAGGACTAGCGGAAGCACAGATACGCAGTATTTT
d_gene: TRBD2
abundance: .
v_gene: TRBV14
j_gene: TRBJ2-3

CDR3aa: CASSIDGAGQPQHF
CDR3nt: TGCGCCAGCAGCATTGACGGCGCGGGGCAGCCCCAGCATTTT
d_gene: .
abundance: .
v_gene: TRBV5-1
j_gene: TRBJ1-5

CDR3aa: CASSKRDRPNSPLHF
CDR3nt: TGTGCCAGCAGCAAAAGGGACAGACCCAATTCACCCCTCCACTTT
d_gene: .
abundance: .
v_gene: TRBV21-1
j_gene: TRBJ1-6

CDR3aa: CASSPMNEGEAFF
CDR3nt: TGTGCCAGCTCACCAATGAATGAGGGTGAAGCTTTCTTT
d_gene: .
abundance: .
v_gene: TRBV18
j_gene: TRBJ1-1

CDR3aa: CASSFDGEFYGYTF
CDR3nt: TGTGCCAGCAGCTTCGACGGTGAATTCTATGGCTACACCTTC
d_gene: .
abundance: .
v_gene: TRBV7-9
j_gene: TRBJ1-2

CDR3aa: CASSLGTGELFF
CDR3nt: TGTGCCAGCAGCCTAGGGACCGGGGAGCTGTTTTTT
d_gene: .
abundance: .
v_gene: TRBV12-3/TRBV12-4
j_gene: TRBJ2-2

CDR3aa: CASSQGGASGAHEQFF
CDR3nt: TGTGCCAGCAGCCAGGGGGGAGCCAGTGGGGCCCATGAGCAGTTCTTC
d_gene: .
abundance: once
v_gene: TRBV11-3
j_gene: TRBJ2-1

CDR3aa: CASSFGGSSTNEKLFF
CDR3nt: TGTGCCAGCAGCTTTGGAGGGTCTTCAACTAATGAAAAACTGTTTTTT
d_gene: .
abundance: .
v_gene: TRBV5-4
j_gene: TRBJ1-4

CDR3aa: CASSEAWQGGQPQHF
CDR3nt: TGTGCCAGCAGTGAAGCATGGCAGGGAGGCCAGCCCCAGCATTTT
d_gene: .
abundance: .
v_gene: TRBV2
j_gene: TRBJ1-5

CDR3aa: CASSHRDGEEKLFF
CDR3nt: TGTGCCAGCAGCCACCGGGACGGTGAAGAAAAACTGTTTTTT
d_gene: .
abundance: .
v_gene: TRBV3-1/TRBV3-2
j_gene: TRBJ1-4

CDR3aa: CASSLGQGGSNQPQHF
CDR3nt: TGTGCCAGTAGCTTAGGACAGGGGGGTAGCAATCAGCCCCAGCATTTT
d_gene: TRBD1
abundance: .
v_gene: TRBV19
j_gene: TRBJ1-5

CDR3aa: CASSLGDGYTEAFF
CDR3nt: TGCGCCAGCAGCTTGGGGGACGGGTACACTGAAGCTTTCTTT
d_gene: .
abundance: .
v_gene: TRBV5-1
j_gene: TRBJ1-1

CDR3aa: CASSGTGTVYGYTF
CDR3nt: TGTGCCAGCAGCGGTACCGGGACCGTCTATGGCTACACCTTC
d_gene: .
abundance: .
v_gene: TRBV9
j_gene: TRBJ1-2

CDR3aa: CASSLNGAYEQYF
CDR3nt: TGTGCCAGCAGTTTAAACGGAGCCTACGAGCAGTACTTC
d_gene: .
abundance: .
v_gene: TRBV12-3/TRBV12-4
j_gene: TRBJ2-7

CDR3aa: CASSIEGDRLTDTQYF
CDR3nt: TGTGCCAGTAGTATCGAAGGGGACAGACTCACAGATACGCAGTATTTT
d_gene: TRBD1
abundance: .
v_gene: TRBV19
j_gene: TRBJ2-3

CDR3aa: CALGERDQPQHF
CDR3nt: TGTGCCCTAGGGGAGAGAGATCAGCCCCAGCATTTT
d_gene: .
abundance: .
v_gene: TRBV19
j_gene: TRBJ1-5

CDR3aa: CASSLDRGGEKLFF
CDR3nt: TGCGCCAGCAGCTTGGACAGGGGAGGAGAAAAACTGTTTTTT
d_gene: TRBD1
abundance: .
v_gene: TRBV5-1
j_gene: TRBJ1-4

CDR3aa: CASSRQGGGSKNIQYF
CDR3nt: TGTGCCAGCAGCCGACAGGGCGGTGGGTCCAAAAACATTCAGTACTTC
d_gene: TRBD1
abundance: .
v_gene: TRBV2
j_gene: TRBJ2-4

CDR3aa: CASSPPRFEAFF
CDR3nt: TGTGCCAGCAGCCCCCCCAGATTTGAAGCTTTCTTT
d_gene: .
abundance: .
v_gene: TRBV5-8
j_gene: TRBJ1-1

CDR3aa: CASHRQGTSSYEQYF
CDR3nt: TGTGCCAGCCATCGCCAGGGGACAAGCTCCTACGAGCAGTACTTC
d_gene: .
abundance: .
v_gene: TRBV2
j_gene: TRBJ2-7

CDR3aa: CASTTGDGNTIYF
CDR3nt: TGTGCCAGCACCACGGGTGACGGAAACACCATATATTTT
d_gene: .
abundance: .
v_gene: TRBV3-1/TRBV3-2
j_gene: TRBJ1-3

CDR3aa: CASSQVRSGPGELFF
CDR3nt: TGTGCCAGCAGCCAAGTTAGGTCGGGGCCCGGGGAGCTGTTTTTT
d_gene: .
abundance: .
v_gene: TRBV3-1/TRBV3-2
j_gene: TRBJ2-2

CDR3aa: CASSYSMAGTEAFF
CDR3nt: TGTGCCAGCAGTTACTCGATGGCAGGGACTGAAGCTTTCTTT
d_gene: .
abundance: .
v_gene: TRBV6-6
j_gene: TRBJ1-1

CDR3aa: CASGTGATGELFF
CDR3nt: TGCGCCAGCGGGACAGGGGCGACCGGGGAGCTGTTTTTT
d_gene: TRBD1
abundance: once
v_gene: TRBV5-1
j_gene: TRBJ2-2

CDR3aa: CSASRPGAGSNQPQHF
CDR3nt: TGCAGTGCTAGTCGGCCAGGGGCCGGTAGCAATCAGCCCCAGCATTTT
d_gene: .
abundance: .
v_gene: TRBV20-1
j_gene: TRBJ1-5

CDR3aa: CASSFDFGNSPLHF
CDR3nt: TGTGCCAGCAGTTTTGATTTCGGGAATTCACCCCTCCACTTT
d_gene: .
abundance: .
v_gene: TRBV27
j_gene: TRBJ1-6

CDR3aa: CASSPTGTRRSTDTQYF
CDR3nt: TGTGCCAGCTCACCCACCGGGACCAGGAGGAGCACAGATACGCAGTATTTT
d_gene: .
abundance: once
v_gene: TRBV18
j_gene: TRBJ2-3

CDR3aa: CASSTRGTEQYF
CDR3nt: TGTGCCAGCAGTACCAGGGGAACCGAGCAGTACTTC
d_gene: .
abundance: .
v_gene: TRBV12-3/TRBV12-4
j_gene: TRBJ2-7

CDR3aa: CASSRWNRNQPQHF
CDR3nt: TGTGCCAGCAGTCGGTGGAACCGCAATCAGCCCCAGCATTTT
d_gene: .
abundance: .
v_gene: TRBV6-2/TRBV6-3
j_gene: TRBJ1-5

CDR3aa: CASSYSRVWTQYF
CDR3nt: TGTGCCAGCAGTTACTCACGGGTATGGACCCAGTACTTC
d_gene: .
abundance: .
v_gene: TRBV6-2/TRBV6-3
j_gene: TRBJ2-5

CDR3aa: CSALGDGNQPQHF
CDR3nt: TGCAGCGCCCTGGGGGACGGCAATCAGCCCCAGCATTTT
d_gene: .
abundance: .
v_gene: TRBV29-1
j_gene: TRBJ1-5